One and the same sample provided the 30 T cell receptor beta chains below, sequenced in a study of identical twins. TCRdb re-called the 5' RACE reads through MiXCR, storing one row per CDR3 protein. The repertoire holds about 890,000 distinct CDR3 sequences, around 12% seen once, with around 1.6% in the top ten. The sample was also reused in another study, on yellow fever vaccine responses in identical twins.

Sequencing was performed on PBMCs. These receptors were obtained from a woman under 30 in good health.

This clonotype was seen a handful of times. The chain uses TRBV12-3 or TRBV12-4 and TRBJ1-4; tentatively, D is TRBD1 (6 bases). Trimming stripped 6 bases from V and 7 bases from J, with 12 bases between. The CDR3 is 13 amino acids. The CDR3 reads CASRRTGSEKLFF. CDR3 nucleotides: TGTGCCAGCAGACGAACAGGGAGTGAAAAACTGTTTTTT.

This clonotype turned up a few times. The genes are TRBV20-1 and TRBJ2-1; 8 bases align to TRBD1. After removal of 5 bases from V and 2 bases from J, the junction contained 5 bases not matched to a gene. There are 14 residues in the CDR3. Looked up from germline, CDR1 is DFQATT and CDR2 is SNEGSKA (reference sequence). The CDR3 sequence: CSAQGRGPYNEQFF. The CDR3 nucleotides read TGCAGTGCTCAGGGCAGGGGGCCCTACAATGAGCAGTTCTTC.

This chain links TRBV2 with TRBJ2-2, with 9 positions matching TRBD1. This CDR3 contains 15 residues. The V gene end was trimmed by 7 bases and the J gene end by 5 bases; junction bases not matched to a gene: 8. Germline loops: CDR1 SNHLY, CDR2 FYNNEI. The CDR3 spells CASNIGQGRTGELFF. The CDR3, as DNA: TGTGCCAGCAATATAGGACAGGGGAGGACCGGGGAGCTGTTTTTT.

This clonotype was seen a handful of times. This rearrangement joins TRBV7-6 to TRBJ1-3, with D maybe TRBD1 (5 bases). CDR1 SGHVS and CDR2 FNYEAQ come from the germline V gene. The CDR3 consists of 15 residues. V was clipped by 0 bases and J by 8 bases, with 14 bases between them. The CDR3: CASSLAGRVRDTIYF. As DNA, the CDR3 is TGTGCCAGCAGCTTAGCCGGCAGGGTACGGGACACCATATATTTT.

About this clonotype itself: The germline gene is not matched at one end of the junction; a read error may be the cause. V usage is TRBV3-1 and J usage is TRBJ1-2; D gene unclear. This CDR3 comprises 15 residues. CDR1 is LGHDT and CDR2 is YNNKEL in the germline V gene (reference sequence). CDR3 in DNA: TGTGCCACCAGCCAAGTAAGGCAGAGAGGAGATGGCTACACCTTC. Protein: CATSQVRQRGDGYTF.

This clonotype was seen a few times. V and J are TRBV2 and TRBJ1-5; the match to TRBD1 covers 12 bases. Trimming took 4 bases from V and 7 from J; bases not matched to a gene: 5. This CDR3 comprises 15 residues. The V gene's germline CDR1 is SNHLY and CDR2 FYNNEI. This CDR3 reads CASSGGTGGHQPQHF. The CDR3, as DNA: TGTGCCAGCAGTGGCGGGACAGGGGGCCACCAGCCCCAGCATTTT.

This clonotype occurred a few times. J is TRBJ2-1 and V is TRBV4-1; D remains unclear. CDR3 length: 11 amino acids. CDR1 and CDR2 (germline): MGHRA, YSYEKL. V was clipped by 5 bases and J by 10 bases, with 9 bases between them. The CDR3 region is CASSGPEEQFF. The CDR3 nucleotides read TGCGCCAGCAGCGGGCCAGAGGAGCAGTTCTTC.

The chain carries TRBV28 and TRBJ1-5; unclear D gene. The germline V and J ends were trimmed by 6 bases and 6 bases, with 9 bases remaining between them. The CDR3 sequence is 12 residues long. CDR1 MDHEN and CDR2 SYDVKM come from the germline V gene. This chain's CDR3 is CASSAISQPQHF. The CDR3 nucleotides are TGTGCCAGCAGCGCTATAAGTCAGCCCCAGCATTTT.

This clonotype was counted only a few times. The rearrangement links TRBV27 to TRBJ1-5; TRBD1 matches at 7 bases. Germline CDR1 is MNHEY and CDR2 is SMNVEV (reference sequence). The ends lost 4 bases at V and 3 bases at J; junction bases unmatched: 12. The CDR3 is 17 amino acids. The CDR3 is CASSSSGGIGSNQPQHF. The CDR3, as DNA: TGTGCCAGCAGTTCGTCAGGGGGAATAGGGTCCAATCAGCCCCAGCATTTT.

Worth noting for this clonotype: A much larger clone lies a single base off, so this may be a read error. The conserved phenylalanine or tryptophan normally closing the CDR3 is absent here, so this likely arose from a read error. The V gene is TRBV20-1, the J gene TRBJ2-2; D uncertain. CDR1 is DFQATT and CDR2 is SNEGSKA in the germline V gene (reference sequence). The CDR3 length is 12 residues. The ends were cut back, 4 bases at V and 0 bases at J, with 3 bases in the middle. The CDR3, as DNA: TGCAGTGCTACGTCGAACACCGGGGAGCTGTTTCTT. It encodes CSATSNTGELFL.

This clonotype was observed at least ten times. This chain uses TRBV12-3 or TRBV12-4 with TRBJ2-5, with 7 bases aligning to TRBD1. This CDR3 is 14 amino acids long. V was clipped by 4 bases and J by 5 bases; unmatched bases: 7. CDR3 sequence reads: CASSWTGFGETQYF. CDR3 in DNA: TGTGCCAGCAGTTGGACAGGATTTGGGGAGACCCAGTACTTC.

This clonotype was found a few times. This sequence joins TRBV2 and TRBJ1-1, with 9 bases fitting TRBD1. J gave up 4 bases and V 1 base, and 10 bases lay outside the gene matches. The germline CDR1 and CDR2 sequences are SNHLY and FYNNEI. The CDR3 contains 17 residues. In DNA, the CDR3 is TGTGCCAGCAGTGAAGAAACAGGGGGCGTCGGTGTCACTGAAGCTTTCTTT. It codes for CASSEETGGVGVTEAFF. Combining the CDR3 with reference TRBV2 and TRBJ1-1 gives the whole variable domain EPEVTQTPSHQVTQMGQEVILRCVPISNHLYFYWYRQILGQKVEFLVSFYNNEISEKSEIFDDQFSVERPDGSNFTLKIRSTKLEDSAMYFCASSEETGGVGVTEAFFGQGTRLTVV.

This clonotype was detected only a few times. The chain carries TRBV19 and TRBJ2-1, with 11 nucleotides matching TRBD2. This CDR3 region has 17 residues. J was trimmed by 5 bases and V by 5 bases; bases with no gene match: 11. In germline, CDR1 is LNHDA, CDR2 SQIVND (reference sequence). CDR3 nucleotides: TGTGCCAGTAGTTCCACGATTAGCGGGAGGGCCCACAATGAGCAGTTCTTC. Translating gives CASSSTISGRAHNEQFF.

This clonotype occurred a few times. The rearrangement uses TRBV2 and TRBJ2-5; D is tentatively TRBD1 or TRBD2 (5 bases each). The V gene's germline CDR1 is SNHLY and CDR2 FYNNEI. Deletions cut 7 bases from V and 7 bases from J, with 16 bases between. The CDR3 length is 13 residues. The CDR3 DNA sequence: TGTGCCAGCATAATCGCCAGGGCGGGGACCCAGTACTTC. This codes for CASIIARAGTQYF.

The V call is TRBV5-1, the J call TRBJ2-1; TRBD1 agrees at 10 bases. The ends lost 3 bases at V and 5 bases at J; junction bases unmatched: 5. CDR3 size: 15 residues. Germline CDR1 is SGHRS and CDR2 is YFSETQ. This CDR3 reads CASSSGQGLHNEQFF. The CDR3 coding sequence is TGCGCCAGCAGCTCGGGACAGGGGTTACACAATGAGCAGTTCTTC.

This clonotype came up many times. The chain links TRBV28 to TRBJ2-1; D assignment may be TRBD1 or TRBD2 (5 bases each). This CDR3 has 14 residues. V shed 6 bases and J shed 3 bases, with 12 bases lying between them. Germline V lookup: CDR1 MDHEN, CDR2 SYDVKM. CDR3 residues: CASSPGQYYNEQFF. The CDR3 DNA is TGTGCCAGCAGCCCGGGGCAGTACTACAATGAGCAGTTCTTC.

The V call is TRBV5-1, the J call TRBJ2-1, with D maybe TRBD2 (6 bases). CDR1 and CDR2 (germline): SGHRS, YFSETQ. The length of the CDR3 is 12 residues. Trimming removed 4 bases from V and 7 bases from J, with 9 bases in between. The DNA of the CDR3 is TGCGCCAGCAGCAGACTAGGTAATGAGCAGTTCTTC. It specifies CASSRLGNEQFF.

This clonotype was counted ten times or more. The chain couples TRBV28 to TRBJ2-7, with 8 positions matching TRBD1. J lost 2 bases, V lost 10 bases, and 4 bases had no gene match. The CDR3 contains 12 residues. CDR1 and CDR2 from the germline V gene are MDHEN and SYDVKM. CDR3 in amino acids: CATRTGTYEQYF. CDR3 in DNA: TGTGCCACCCGGACAGGGACCTACGAGCAGTACTTC.

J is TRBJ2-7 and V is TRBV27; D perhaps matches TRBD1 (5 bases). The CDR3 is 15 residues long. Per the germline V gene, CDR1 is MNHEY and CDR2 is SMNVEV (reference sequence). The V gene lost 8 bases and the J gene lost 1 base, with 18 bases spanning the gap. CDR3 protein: CASSLLGQQSYEQYF. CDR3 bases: TGTGCCAGCTCCCTTCTGGGGCAGCAATCCTACGAGCAGTACTTC.

CDR3: CASSLGDRVYTGELFF. Here the CDR3 DNA reads TGCGCCAGCAGCTTGGGGGACAGGGTGTACACCGGGGAGCTGTTTTTT. The chain employs TRBV5-1 and TRBJ2-2; 9 bases map to TRBD1. In germline, CDR1 is SGHRS, CDR2 YFSETQ. V lost 0 bases, J lost 3 bases, and 3 bases stayed unmatched. The CDR3 spans 16 residues. The whole variable domain, remainder taken from reference TRBV5-1 and TRBJ2-2, is KAGVTQTPRYLIKTRGQQVTLSCSPISGHRSVSWYQQTPGQGLQFLFEYFSETQRNKGNFPGRFSGRQFSNSRSEMNVSTLELGDSALYLCASSLGDRVYTGELFFGEGSRLTVL.

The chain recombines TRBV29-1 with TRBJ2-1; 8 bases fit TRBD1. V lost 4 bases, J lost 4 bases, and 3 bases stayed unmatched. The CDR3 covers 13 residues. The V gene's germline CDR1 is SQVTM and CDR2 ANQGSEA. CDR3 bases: TGCAGCGTTGCTCAGGGGGCGTACAATGAGCAGTTCTTC. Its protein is CSVAQGAYNEQFF.

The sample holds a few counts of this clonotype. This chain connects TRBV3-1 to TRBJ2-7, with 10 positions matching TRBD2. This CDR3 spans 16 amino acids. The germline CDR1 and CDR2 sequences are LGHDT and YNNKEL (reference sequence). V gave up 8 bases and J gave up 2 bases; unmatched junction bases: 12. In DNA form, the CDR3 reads TGTGCCAGCGAGCACTCCCGGACTAGCGGTACCTACGAGCAGTACTTC. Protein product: CASEHSRTSGTYEQYF.

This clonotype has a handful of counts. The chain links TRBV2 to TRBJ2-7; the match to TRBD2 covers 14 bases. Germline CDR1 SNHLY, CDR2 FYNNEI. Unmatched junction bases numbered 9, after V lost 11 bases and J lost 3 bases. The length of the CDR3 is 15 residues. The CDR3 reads CAGYQGLAGGYEQYV. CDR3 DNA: TGTGCCGGGTACCAAGGACTAGCGGGGGGCTACGAGCAGTACGTC.

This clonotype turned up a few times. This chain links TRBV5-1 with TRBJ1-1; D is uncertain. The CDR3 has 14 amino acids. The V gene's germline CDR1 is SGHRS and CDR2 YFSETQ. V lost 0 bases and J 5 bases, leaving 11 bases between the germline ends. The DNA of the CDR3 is TGCGCCAGCAGCTTGGGGCTTATGGGGACTGAAGCTTTCTTT. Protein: CASSLGLMGTEAFF.

The CDR3, as DNA: TGTGCCAGCACTCACTTGGCGAATCAGCCCCAGCATTTT. Its translation: CASTHLANQPQHF. This chain uses TRBV12-3 or TRBV12-4 with TRBJ1-5; the D is unclear. The CDR3 is made up of 13 amino acids. Trimming stripped 7 bases from V and 4 bases from J, with 11 bases between.

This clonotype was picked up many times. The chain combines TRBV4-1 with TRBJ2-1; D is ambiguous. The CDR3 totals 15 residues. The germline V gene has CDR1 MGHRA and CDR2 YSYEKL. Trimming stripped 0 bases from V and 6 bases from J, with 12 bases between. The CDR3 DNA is TGCGCCAGCAGCCAAGACTCCCCGGATCTCAATGAGCAGTTCTTC. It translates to CASSQDSPDLNEQFF.

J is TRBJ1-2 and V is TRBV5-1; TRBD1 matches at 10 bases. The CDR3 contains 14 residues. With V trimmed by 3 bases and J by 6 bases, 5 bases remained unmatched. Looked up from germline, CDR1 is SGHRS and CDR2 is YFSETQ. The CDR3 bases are TGCGCCAGCAGCTCCCCGGGACAGGGGAATGGCTACACCTTC. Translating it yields CASSSPGQGNGYTF.

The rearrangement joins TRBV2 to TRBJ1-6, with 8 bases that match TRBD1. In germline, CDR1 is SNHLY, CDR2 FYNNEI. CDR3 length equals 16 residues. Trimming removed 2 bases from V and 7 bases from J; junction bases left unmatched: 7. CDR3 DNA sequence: TGTGCCAGCAGTGAATTAGGGGGACAGGTCAATTCACCCCTCCACTTT. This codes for CASSELGGQVNSPLHF.

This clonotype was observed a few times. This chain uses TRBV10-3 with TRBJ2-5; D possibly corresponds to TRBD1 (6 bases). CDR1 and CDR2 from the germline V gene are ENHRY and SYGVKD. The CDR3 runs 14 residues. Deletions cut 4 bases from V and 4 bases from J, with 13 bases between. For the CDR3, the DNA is TGTGCCATCAGTGCAGGGGTCGAGCGAGAGACCCAGTACTTC. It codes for CAISAGVERETQYF.

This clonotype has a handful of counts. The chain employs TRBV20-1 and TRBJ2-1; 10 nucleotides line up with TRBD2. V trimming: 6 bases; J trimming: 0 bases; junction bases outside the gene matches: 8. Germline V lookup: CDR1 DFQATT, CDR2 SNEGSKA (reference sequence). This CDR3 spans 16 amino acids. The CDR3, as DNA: TGCAGTGCGGACCACCAGCGGGGGGGCTCCTACAATGAGCAGTTCTTC. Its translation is CSADHQRGGSYNEQFF.